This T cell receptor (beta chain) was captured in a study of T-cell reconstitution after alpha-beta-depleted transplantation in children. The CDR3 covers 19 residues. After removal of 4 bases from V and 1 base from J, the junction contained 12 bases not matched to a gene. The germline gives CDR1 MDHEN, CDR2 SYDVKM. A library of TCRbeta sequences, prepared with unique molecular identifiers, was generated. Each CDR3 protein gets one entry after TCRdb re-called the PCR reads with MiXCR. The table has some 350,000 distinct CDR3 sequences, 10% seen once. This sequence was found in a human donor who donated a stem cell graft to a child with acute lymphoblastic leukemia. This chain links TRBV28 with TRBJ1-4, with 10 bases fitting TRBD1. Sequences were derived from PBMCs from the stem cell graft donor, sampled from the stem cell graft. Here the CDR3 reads CASSYPSTGGLETNEKLFF. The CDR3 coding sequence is TGTGCCAGCAGTTATCCCTCGACAGGGGGCCTCGAAACTAATGAAAAACTGTTTTTT.